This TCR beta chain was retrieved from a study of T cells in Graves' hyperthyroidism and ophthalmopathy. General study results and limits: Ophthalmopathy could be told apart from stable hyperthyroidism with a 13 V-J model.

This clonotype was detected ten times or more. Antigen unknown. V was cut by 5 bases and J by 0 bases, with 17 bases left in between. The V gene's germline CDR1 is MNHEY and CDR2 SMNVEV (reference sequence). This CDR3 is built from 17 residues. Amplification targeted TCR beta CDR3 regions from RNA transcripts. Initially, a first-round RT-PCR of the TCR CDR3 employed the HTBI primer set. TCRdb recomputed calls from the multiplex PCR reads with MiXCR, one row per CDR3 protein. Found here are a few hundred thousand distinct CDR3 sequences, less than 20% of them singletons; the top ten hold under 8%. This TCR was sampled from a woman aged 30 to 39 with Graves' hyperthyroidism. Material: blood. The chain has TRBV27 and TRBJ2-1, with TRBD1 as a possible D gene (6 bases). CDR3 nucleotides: TGTGCCAGCAGTCTTAAACAGGGCCTCATCTCCTACAATGAGCAGTTCTTC. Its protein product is CASSLKQGLISYNEQFF.